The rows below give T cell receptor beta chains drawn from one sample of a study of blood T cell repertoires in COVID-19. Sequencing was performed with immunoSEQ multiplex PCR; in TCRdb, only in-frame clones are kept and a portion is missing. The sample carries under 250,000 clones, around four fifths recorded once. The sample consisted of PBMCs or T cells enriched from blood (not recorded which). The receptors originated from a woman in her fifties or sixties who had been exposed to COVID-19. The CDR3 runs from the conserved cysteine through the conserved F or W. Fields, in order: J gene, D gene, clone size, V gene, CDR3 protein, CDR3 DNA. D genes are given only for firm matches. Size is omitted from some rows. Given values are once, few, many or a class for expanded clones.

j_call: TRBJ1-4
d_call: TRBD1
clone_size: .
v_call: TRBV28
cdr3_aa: CASSPRDRAGEKLFF
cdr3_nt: TGTGCCAGCAGTCCAAGGGACAGGGCGGGGGAAAAACTGTTTTTT

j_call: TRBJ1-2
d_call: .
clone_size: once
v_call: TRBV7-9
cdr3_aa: CASSYPGGQSKNYGYTF
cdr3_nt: TGTGCCAGCAGCTACCCGGGTGGACAGAGCAAAAACTATGGCTACACCTTC

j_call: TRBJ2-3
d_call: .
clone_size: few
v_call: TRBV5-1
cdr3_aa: CASAPVAVTDTQYF
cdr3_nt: TGCGCCAGCGCCCCCGTGGCGGTAACAGATACGCAGTATTTT

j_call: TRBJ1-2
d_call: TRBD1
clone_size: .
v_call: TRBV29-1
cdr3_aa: CSVTDRVNGYTF
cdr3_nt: TGCAGCGTTACAGACAGGGTGAATGGCTACACCTTC

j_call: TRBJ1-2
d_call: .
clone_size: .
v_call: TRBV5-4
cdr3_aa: CASSLEQQPNYGYTF
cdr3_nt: TGTGCCAGCAGCTTGGAACAGCAGCCTAACTATGGCTACACCTTC

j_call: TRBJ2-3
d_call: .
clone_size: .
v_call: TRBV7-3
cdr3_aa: CASSPRVPPDTQYF
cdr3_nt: TGTGCCAGCAGCCCCCGGGTCCCGCCAGATACGCAGTATTTT

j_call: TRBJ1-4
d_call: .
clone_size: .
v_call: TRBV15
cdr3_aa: CATSRVSSATNEKLFF
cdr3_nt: TGTGCCACCAGCAGAGTGTCGTCCGCAACTAATGAAAAACTGTTTTTT

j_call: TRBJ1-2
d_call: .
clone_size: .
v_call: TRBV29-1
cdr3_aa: CSVTGALTSYGYTF
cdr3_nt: TGCAGCGTTACTGGGGCCCTCACCTCCTATGGCTACACCTTC

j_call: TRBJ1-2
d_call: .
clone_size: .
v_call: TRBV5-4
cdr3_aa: CASSLPRQPNYGYTF
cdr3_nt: TGTGCCAGCAGCTTGCCCCGACAGCCCAACTATGGCTACACCTTC

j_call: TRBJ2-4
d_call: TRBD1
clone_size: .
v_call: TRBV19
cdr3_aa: CASSTGTGRGKNIQYF
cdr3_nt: TGTGCCAGTAGTACAGGGACAGGGAGAGGCAAAAACATTCAGTACTTC

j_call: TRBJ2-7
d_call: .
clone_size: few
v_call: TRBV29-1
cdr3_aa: CRVSRDKDFEQYF
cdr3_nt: TGCAGGGTTTCCCGGGACAAAGACTTCGAGCAGTACTTC

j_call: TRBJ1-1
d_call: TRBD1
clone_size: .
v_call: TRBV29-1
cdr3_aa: CSVGTGGAYTEAFF
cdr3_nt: TGCAGCGTTGGGACAGGGGGCGCGTACACTGAAGCTTTCTTT

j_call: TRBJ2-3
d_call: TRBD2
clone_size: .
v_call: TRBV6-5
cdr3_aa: CASSLGLATDTQYF
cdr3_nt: TGTGCCAGCAGTCTTGGACTAGCGACAGATACGCAGTATTTT

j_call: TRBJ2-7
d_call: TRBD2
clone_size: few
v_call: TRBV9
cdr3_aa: CASSVVGSGVSYEQYF
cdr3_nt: TGTGCCAGCAGCGTAGTGGGTAGCGGGGTTTCCTACGAGCAGTACTTC

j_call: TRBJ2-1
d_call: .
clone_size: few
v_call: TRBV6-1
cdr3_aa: CASSEWASSAPRKQNEQFF
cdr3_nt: TGTGCCAGCAGTGAATGGGCTAGCTCCGCCCCAAGAAAACAAAATGAGCAGTTCTTC

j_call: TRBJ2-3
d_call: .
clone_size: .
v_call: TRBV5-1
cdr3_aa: CASRLNAGVGGDTQYF
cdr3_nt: TGCGCCAGCCGACTCAATGCGGGCGTGGGAGGAGATACGCAGTATTTT

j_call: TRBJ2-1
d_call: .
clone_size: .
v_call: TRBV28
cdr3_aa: CASSLAGVNEQFF
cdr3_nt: TGTGCCAGCAGTTTGGCAGGGGTCAATGAGCAGTTCTTC

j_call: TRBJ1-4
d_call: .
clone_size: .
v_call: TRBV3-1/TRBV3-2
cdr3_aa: CASSQEAPADEKLFF
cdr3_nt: TGTGCCAGCAGCCAAGAGGCCCCCGCGGATGAAAAACTGTTTTTT

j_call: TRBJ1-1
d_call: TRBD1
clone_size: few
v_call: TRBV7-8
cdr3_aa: CASSFSAGGRTEAFF
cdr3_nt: TGTGCCAGCAGCTTCTCCGCAGGGGGCCGGACTGAAGCTTTCTTT

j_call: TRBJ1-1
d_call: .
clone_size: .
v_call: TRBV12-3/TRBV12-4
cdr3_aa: CASSLQGPTEAFF
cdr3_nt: TGTGCCAGCAGTTTACAGGGGCCCACTGAAGCTTTCTTT

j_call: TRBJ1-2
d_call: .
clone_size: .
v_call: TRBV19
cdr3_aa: CASIYSGVKGGYTF
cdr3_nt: TGTGCCAGTATCTACTCGGGGGTAAAAGGAGGCTACACCTTC

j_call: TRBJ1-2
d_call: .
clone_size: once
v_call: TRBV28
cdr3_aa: CASSHLDRRGMAF
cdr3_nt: TGTGCCAGCAGCCATCTGGACCGCCGAGGGATGGCCTTC

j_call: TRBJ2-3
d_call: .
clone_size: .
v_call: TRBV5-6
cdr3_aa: CASSLVGGSTDTQYF
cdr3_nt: TGTGCCAGCAGCTTGGTGGGGGGAAGCACAGATACGCAGTATTTT

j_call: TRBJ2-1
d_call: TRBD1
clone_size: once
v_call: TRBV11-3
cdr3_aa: CASSLDLGQGSEQFF
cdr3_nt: TGTGCCAGCAGCTTAGATCTTGGACAGGGTTCCGAGCAGTTCTTC

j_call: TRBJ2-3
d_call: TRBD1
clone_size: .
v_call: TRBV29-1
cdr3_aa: CSADRDTDTQYF
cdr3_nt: TGCAGCGCTGACAGGGACACAGATACGCAGTATTTT

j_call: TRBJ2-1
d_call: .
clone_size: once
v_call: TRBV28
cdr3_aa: CASSLGQGPFF
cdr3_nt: TGTGCCAGCAGTTTGGGCCAGGGGCCGTTCTTC

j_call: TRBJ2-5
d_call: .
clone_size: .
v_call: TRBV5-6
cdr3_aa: CASSLARFGETQYF
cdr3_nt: TGTGCCAGCAGCTTGGCAAGGTTCGGGGAGACCCAGTACTTC

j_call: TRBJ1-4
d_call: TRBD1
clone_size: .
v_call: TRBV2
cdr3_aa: CASSNRGSNEKLFF
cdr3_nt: TGTGCCAGCAGTAACAGGGGCTCTAATGAAAAACTGTTTTTT

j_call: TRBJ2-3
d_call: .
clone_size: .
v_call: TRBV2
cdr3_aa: CASSEGPDTDTQYF
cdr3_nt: TGTGCCAGCAGTGAGGGGCCAGATACAGATACGCAGTATTTT

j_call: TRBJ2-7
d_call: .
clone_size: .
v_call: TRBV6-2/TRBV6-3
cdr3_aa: CASSWAGYSYEQYF
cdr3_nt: TGTGCCAGCAGTTGGGCAGGTTACTCCTACGAGCAGTACTTC

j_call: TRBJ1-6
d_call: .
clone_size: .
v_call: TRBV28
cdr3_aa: CASSLGGARYNSPLHF
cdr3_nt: TGTGCCAGCAGTTTAGGGGGGGCGCGATATAATTCACCCCTCCACTTT

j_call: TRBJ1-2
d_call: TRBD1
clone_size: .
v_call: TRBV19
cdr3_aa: CASSALQGGYTF
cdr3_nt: TGTGCCAGTAGTGCCTTACAGGGGGGCTACACCTTC

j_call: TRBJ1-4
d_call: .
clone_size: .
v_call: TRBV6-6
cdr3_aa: CASSYWPDNEKLFF
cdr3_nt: TGTGCCAGCAGTTATTGGCCAGATAATGAAAAACTGTTTTTT

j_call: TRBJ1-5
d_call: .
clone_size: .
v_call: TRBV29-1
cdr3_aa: CSVELENNQPQHF
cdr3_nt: TGCAGCGTTGAGCTAGAAAACAATCAGCCCCAGCATTTT

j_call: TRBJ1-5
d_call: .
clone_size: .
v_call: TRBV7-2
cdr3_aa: CASRKTGVNQPQHF
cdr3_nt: TGTGCCAGCAGAAAGACGGGTGTCAATCAGCCCCAGCATTTT

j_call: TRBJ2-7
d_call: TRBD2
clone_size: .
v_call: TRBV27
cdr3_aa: CASSLSLAGDEQYF
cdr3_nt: TGTGCCAGCAGTTTATCGCTAGCGGGGGACGAGCAGTACTTC

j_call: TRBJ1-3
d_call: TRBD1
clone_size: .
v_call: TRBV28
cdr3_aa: CASSPTGGVRNTIYF
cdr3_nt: TGTGCCAGCAGCCCCACAGGGGGCGTCAGAAACACCATATATTTT

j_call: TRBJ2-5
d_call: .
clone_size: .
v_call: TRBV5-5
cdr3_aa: CASSLEGDQETQYF
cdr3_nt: TGTGCCAGCAGCTTGGAGGGGGACCAAGAGACCCAGTACTTC

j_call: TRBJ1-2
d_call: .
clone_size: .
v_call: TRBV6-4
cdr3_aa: CASRSQDSGRYGYTF
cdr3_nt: TGTGCCAGCAGATCTCAAGACAGTGGCCGCTATGGCTACACCTTC

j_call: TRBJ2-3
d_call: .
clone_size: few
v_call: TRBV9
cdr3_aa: CASSVAMGRGRTDTQYF
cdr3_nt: TGTGCCAGCAGCGTAGCTATGGGGAGGGGGAGGACAGATACGCAGTATTTT

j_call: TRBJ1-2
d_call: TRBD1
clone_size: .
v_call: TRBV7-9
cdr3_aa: CASSLATRQGDYGYTF
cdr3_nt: TGTGCCAGCAGCTTAGCCACCCGACAGGGAGACTATGGCTACACCTTC

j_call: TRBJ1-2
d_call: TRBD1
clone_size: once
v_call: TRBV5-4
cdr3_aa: CASSLGGQALYGYTF
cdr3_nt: TGTGCCAGCAGCTTGGGAGGACAGGCTCTCTATGGCTACACCTTC

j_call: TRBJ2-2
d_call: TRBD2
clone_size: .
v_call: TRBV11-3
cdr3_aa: CASSSGGPGTGELFF
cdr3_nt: TGTGCCAGCAGCTCGGGGGGGCCGGGGACCGGGGAGCTGTTTTTT

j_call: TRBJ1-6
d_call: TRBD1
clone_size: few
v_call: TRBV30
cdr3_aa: CAWSFRARDRRSYNSPLHF
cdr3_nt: TGTGCCTGGAGTTTCAGGGCCCGGGACAGAAGGTCCTATAATTCACCCCTCCACTTT

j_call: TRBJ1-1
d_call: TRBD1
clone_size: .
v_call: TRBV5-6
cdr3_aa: CASRPGQARDTEAFF
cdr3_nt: TGTGCCAGCAGACCCGGACAGGCGAGGGACACTGAAGCTTTCTTT

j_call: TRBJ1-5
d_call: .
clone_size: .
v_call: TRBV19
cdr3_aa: CASSRSYSNQPQHF
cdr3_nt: TGTGCCAGTAGCCGCAGTTATAGCAATCAGCCCCAGCATTTT

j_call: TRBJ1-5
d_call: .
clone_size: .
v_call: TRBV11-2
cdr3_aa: CASSLGAHSNQPQHF
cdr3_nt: TGTGCCAGCAGCTTGGGCGCCCATAGCAATCAGCCCCAGCATTTT

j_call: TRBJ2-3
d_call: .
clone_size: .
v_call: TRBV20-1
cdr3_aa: CSASDHSTDTQYF
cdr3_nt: TGCAGTGCTAGTGACCATTCCACAGATACGCAGTATTTT

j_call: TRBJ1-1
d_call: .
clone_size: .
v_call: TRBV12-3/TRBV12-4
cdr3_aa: CASSSGGTARGF
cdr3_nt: TGTGCCAGCAGTTCCGGGGGGACGGCACGAGGGTTT

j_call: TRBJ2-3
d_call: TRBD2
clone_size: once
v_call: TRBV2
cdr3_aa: CASSSGGTDTQYF
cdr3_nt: TGTGCCAGCAGTAGCGGGGGCACAGATACGCAGTATTTT

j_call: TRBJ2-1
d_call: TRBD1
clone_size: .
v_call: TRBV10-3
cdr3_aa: CAISESVDRAYNEQFF
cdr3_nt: TGTGCCATCAGTGAGTCAGTGGACAGGGCTTACAATGAGCAGTTCTTC

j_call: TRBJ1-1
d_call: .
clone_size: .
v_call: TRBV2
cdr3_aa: CASSVEGVAGAFF
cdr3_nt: TGTGCCAGCAGTGTTGAGGGTGTCGCGGGGGCTTTCTTT

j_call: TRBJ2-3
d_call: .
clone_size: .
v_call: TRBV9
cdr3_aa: CASSGTGSTGTDTQYF
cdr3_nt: TGTGCCAGCAGCGGAACCGGGAGCACGGGGACAGATACGCAGTATTTT

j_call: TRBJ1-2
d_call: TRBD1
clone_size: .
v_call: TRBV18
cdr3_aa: CASSPETGANGYTF
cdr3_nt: TGTGCCAGCTCACCCGAGACAGGGGCGAATGGCTACACCTTC

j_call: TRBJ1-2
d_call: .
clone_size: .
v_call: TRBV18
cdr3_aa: CASSPPSTGMEGYTF
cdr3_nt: TGTGCCAGCTCACCACCTTCAACAGGGATGGAGGGCTACACCTTC